This entry lists 7 T cell receptor beta chains sequenced from one sample in a study of T cell responses to AZD1222 COVID-19 vaccine. Using immunoSEQ multiplex PCR, the repertoire was profiled, and TCRdb retains in-frame clones only, with some absent. Of roughly 190,000 clones detected, just over 90% appear once; the ten largest clones hold 0.99%. Sequencing was performed on peripheral blood, taken on day 0 of AZD1222 vaccination. These receptors were obtained from an adult in good health.

V gene TRBV5-1 combines with J gene TRBJ2-7; 8 bases align to TRBD1. Trimming at V came to 4 bases and at J to 0 bases, leaving 3 bases not matched to a gene. Germline CDR1 is SGHRS and CDR2 is YFSETQ. The length of the CDR3 is 14 residues. The CDR3 region is CASSRDRSSYEQYF. As DNA, the CDR3 is TGCGCCAGCAGCCGGGACAGGAGCTCCTACGAGCAGTACTTC.

The CDR3 nucleotides are TGTGCCAGCAGCTTAGATATTCGGGAGGGTGATGAGCAGTTCTTC. Its protein product is CASSLDIREGDEQFF. This chain links TRBV11-2 with TRBJ2-1, with 8 bases fitting TRBD2. This CDR3 has 15 residues. CDR1 and CDR2 from the germline V gene are SGHAT and FQNNGV. After removal of 0 bases from V and 8 bases from J, the junction contained 6 bases not matched to a gene.

This chain links TRBV5-1 with TRBJ2-1; perhaps TRBD2 as D (7 bases). CDR3 length equals 14 residues. Germline-derived CDR1 and CDR2 are SGHRS and YFSETQ. The V end was cut by 0 bases, the J end by 4 bases, with 8 bases between. The CDR3 is CASSLEGGYNEQFF. In DNA, the CDR3 is TGCGCCAGCAGCTTGGAGGGGGGGTACAATGAGCAGTTCTTC.

The rearrangement links TRBV9 to TRBJ2-1, with D possibly being TRBD1 or TRBD2 (6 bases each). The CDR3 is made up of 15 amino acids. V gave up 0 bases and J gave up 6 bases, with 13 bases separating them. The germline gives CDR1 SGDLS, CDR2 YYNGEE. The CDR3: CASSVVGGPPNEQFF. The CDR3 DNA is TGTGCCAGCAGCGTAGTGGGGGGCCCTCCCAATGAGCAGTTCTTC. Together with reference TRBV9 and TRBJ2-1, the CDR3 gives the full variable domain: DSGVTQTPKHLITATGQRVTLRCSPRSGDLSVYWYQQSLDQGLQFLIQYYNGEERAKGNILERFSAQQFPDLHSELNLSSLELGDSALYFCASSVVGGPPNEQFFGPGTRLTVL.

The chain joins TRBV6-1 to TRBJ1-4, with TRBD1 matching over 8 bases. CDR3 length: 15 amino acids. V was clipped by 1 base and J by 10 bases; unmatched bases: 8. The V gene's germline CDR1 is MNHNS and CDR2 SASEGT. CDR3 residues: CASSEVPRGRGKLFF. CDR3 nucleotides: TGTGCCAGCAGTGAAGTCCCCAGGGGGCGAGGAAAACTGTTTTTT.

The CDR3 DNA is TGTGCCAGCAGCCAAGAGATGAACACCGGGGAGCTGTTTTTT. Protein sequence: CASSQEMNTGELFF. The chain couples TRBV14 to TRBJ2-2; no definite D call. The CDR3 consists of 14 residues. Trimming cost V 0 bases and J 1 base, with 3 bases left between them. Germline CDR1 SGHDN, CDR2 FVKESK.

This chain uses TRBV18 with TRBJ2-1; D gene unclear. V was trimmed by 4 bases and J by 9 bases, leaving 19 bases between them. This CDR3 region has 15 residues. Germline CDR1 KGHSH, CDR2 LQKENI. CDR3 region: CASSQALQLRTEQFF. The CDR3 DNA follows: TGTGCCAGCTCACAAGCCCTTCAGCTTAGGACTGAGCAGTTCTTC.